This T cell receptor (beta chain) is drawn from a study of human T cells and chemical hapten exposure. Findings and caveats of the study: Alopecia in all donors means immunity may differ from healthy individuals.

Time point meaning: patch test 3, about 24 weeks after DPC sensitization. The treatment denotes: therapeutic diphenylcyclopropenone sensitization with weekly scalp DPC. Total RNA was isolated from unfractionated whole blood. Germline values: CDR1 SQVTM, CDR2 ANQGSEA. The CDR3 has 11 amino acids. Details on this clonotype: Its antigen is not identified. The junction and the germline gene differ at one end; a read error may be behind it.

MiXCR was run by TCRdb on the RACE reads, yielding one entry per CDR3 protein. Of more than 35,000 distinct CDR3 sequences in the sample, 10% to 15% were seen once. The chain carries TRBV29-1 and TRBJ2-1, with D perhaps matching TRBD2 (5 bases). The source was whole blood, collected in connection with sensitization to the hapten diphenylcyclopropenone (DPC). This clonotype was obtained from a woman aged 40-49 years with alopecia areata. Some clones in this sample may be carry-over from other donors' samples. The chain's CDR3 is CSVETGIERFF. In DNA form, the CDR3 reads TGCAGCGTTGAAACCGGGATTGAGCGGTTCTTC.